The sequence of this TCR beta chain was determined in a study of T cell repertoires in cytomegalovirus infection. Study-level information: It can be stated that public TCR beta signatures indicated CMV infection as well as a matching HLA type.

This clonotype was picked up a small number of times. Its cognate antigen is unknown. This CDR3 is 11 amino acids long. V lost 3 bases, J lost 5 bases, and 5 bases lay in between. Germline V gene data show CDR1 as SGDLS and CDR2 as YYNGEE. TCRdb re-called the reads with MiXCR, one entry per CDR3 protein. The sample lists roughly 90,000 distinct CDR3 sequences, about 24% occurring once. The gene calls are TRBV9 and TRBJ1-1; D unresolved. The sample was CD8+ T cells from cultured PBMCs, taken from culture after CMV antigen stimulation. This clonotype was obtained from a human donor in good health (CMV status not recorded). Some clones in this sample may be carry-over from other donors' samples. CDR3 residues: CASSAGTEAFF. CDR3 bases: TGTGCCAGCAGCGCTGGGACTGAAGCTTTCTTT. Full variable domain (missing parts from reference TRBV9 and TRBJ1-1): DSGVTQTPKHLITATGQRVTLRCSPRSGDLSVYWYQQSLDQGLQFLIQYYNGEERAKGNILERFSAQQFPDLHSELNLSSLELGDSALYFCASSAGTEAFFGQGTRLTVV.